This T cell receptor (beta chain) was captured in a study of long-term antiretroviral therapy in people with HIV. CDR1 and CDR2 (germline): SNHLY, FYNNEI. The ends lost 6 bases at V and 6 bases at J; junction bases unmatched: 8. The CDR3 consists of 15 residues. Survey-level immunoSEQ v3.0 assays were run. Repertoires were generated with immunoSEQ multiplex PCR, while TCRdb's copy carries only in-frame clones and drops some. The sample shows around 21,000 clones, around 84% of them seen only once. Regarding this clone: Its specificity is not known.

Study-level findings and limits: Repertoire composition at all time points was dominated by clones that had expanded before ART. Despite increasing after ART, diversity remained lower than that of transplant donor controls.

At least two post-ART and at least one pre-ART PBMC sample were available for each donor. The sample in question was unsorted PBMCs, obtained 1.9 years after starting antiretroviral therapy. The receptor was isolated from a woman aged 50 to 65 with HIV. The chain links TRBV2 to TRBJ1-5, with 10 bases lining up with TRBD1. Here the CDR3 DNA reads TGTGCCAGCAGCGCCGGGACAGGGGTCGGTCAGCCCCAGCATTTT. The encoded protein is CASSAGTGVGQPQHF.